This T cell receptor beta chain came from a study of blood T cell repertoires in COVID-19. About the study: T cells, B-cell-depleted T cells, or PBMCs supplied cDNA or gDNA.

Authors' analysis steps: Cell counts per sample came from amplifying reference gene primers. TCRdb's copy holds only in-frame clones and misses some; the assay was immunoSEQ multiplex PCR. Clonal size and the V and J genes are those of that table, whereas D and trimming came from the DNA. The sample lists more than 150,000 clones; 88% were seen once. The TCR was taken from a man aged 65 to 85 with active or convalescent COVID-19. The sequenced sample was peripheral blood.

The CDR3: CASSQQPTGATNEKLFF. CDR3 nucleotides: TGCGCCAGCAGCCAACAACCTACAGGGGCAACTAATGAAAAACTGTTTTTT. V is TRBV4-3 and J is TRBJ1-4, with TRBD1 identical over 7 bases. The germline CDR1 and CDR2 sequences are LGHNA and YSLEER. Trimming removed 2 bases from V and 0 bases from J; junction bases left unmatched: 6. The CDR3 is made up of 17 amino acids.